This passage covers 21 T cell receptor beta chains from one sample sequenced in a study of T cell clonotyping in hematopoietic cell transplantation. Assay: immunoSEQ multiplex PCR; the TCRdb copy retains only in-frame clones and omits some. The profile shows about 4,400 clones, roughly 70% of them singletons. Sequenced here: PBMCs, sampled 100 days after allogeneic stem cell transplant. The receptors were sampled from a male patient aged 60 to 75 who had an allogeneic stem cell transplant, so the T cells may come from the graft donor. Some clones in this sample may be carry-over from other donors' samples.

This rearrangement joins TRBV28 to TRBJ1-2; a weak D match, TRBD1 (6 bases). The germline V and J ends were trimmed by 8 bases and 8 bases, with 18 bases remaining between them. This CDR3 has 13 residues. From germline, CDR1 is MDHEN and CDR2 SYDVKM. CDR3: CASGAGASGGYTF. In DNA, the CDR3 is TGTGCCAGCGGCGCGGGGGCTTCGGGGGGCTACACCTTC.

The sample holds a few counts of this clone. CDR3 residues: CASSQLFTSRGTEAFF. The DNA of the CDR3 is TGCGCCAGCAGCCAATTGTTTACAAGTAGGGGGACTGAAGCTTTCTTT. This chain links TRBV4-1 with TRBJ1-1; tentatively, D is TRBD1 (6 bases). The CDR3 is 16 amino acids. Germline V gene sequence: CDR1 MGHRA, CDR2 YSYEKL. Trimming cost V 2 bases and J 5 bases, with 18 bases left between them.

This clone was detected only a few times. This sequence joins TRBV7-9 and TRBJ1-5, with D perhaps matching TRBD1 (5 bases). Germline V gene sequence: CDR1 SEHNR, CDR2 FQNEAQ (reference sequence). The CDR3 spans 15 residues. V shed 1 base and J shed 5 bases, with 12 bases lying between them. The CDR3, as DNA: TGTGCCAGCAGCTTAGGTGAAGGGGCCCATCAGCCCCAGCATTTT. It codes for CASSLGEGAHQPQHF.

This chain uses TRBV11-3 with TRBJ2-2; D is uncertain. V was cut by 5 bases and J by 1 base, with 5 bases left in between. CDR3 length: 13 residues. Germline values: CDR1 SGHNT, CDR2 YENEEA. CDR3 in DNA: TGTGCCAGCAGCCCCGGGAACACCGGGGAGCTGTTTTTT. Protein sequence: CASSPGNTGELFF.

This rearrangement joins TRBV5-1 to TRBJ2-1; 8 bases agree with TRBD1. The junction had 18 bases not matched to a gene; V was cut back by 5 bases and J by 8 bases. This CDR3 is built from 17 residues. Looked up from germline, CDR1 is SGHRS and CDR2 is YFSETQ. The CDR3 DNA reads TGCGCCAGCAGTGCTTCTCCCGGGACAGGCTCCCCTCATGAGCAGTTCTTC. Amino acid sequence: CASSASPGTGSPHEQFF.

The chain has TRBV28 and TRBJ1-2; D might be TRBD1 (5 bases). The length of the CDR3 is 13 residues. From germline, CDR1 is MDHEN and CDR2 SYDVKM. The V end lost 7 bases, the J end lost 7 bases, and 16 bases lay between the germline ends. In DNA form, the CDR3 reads TGTGCCAGCATCCCCGGGGGGGGAGGTGGCTACACCTTC. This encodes CASIPGGGGGYTF.

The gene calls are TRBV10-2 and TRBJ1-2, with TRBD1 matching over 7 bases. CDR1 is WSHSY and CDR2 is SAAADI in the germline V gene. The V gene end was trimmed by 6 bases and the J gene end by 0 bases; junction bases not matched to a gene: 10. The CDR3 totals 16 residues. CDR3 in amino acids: CASSDNKGTANYGYTF. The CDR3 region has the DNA TGCGCCAGCAGCGACAATAAGGGGACAGCTAACTATGGCTACACCTTC.

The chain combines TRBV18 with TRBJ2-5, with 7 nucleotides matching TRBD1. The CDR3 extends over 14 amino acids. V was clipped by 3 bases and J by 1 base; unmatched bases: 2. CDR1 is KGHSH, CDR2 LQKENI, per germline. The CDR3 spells CASSPTGSQETQYF. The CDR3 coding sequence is TGTGCCAGCTCACCGACAGGGAGCCAAGAGACCCAGTACTTC.

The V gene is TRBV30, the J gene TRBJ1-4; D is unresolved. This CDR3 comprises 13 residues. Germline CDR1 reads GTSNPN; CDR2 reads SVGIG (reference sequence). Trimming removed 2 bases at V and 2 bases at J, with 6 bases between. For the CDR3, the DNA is TGTGCCTGGAGTCGGACCACTAATGAAAAACTGTTTTTT. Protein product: CAWSRTTNEKLFF.

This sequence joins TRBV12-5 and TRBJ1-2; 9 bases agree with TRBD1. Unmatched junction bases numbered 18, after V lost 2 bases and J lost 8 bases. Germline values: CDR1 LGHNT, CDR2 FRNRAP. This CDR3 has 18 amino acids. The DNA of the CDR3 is TGTGCTAGTGGTTTGATGCTCGGAATGGGACAGGGCGGTAAGGGCTACACCTTC. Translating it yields CASGLMLGMGQGGKGYTF. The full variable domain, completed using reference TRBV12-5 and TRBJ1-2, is DARVTQTPRHKVTEMGQEVTMRCQPILGHNTVFWYRQTMMQGLELLAYFRNRAPLDDSGMPKDRFSAEMPDATLATLKIQPSEPRDSAVYFCASGLMLGMGQGGKGYTFGSGTRLTVV.

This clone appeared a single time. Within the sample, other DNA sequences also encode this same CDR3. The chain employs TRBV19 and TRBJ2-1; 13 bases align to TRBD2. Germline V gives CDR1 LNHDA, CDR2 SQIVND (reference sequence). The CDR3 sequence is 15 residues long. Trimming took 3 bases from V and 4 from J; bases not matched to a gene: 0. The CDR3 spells CASSMTSGGYNEQFF. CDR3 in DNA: TGTGCCAGTAGTATGACTAGCGGGGGGTACAATGAGCAGTTCTTC.

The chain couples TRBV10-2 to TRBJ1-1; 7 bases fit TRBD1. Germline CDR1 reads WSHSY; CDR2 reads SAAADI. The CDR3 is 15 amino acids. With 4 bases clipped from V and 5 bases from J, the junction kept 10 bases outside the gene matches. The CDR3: CASSVQGNLRTEAFF. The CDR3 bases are TGCGCCAGCAGTGTACAGGGGAATTTAAGGACTGAAGCTTTCTTT.

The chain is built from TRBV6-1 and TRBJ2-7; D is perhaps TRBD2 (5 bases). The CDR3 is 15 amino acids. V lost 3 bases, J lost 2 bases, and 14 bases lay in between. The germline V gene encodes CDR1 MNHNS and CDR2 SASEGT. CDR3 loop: CASSEVGNSAYEQYF. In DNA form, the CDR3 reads TGTGCCAGCAGTGAGGTTGGGAATAGCGCCTACGAGCAGTACTTC.

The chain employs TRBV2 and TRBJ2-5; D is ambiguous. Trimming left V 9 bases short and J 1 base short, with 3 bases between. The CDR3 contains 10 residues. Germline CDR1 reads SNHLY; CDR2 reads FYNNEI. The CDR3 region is CASRQETQYF. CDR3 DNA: TGTGCCAGTCGCCAAGAGACCCAGTACTTC.

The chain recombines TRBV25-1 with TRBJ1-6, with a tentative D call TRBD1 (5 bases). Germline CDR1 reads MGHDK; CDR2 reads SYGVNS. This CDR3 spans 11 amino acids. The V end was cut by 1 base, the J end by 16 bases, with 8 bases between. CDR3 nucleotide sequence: TGTGCCAGCAGTGAATGGGGCCATCTCCACTTT. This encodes CASSEWGHLHF. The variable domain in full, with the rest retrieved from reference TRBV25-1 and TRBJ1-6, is EADIYQTPRYLVIGTGKKITLECSQTMGHDKMYWYQQDPGMELHLIHYSYGVNSTEKGDLSSESTVSRIRTEHFPLTLESARPSHTSQYLCASSEWGHLHFGNGTRLTVT.

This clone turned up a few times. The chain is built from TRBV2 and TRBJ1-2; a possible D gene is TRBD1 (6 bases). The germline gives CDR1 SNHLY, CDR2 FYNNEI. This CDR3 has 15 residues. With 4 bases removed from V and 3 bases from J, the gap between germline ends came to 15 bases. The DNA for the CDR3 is TGTGCCAGCAGTGTAGAGGGGGGTTACGACTATGGCTACACCTTC. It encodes CASSVEGGYDYGYTF. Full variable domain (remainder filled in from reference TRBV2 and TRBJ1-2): EPEVTQTPSHQVTQMGQEVILRCVPISNHLYFYWYRQILGQKVEFLVSFYNNEISEKSEIFDDQFSVERPDGSNFTLKIRSTKLEDSAMYFCASSVEGGYDYGYTFGSGTRLTVV.

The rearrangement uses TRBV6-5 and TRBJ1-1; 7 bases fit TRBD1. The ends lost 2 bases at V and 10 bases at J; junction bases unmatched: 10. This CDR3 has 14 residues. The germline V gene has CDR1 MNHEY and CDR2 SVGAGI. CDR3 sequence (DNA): TGTGCCAGCAGTTACGACAGGGATAAACTGGGAGCTTTCTTT. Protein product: CASSYDRDKLGAFF.

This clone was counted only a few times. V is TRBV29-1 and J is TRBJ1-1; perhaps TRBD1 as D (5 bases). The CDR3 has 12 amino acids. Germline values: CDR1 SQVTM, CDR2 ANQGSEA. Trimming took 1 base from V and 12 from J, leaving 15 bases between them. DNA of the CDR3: TGCAGCGTTGAAGTGGGTCAGGGATGGACTTTCTTT. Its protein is CSVEVGQGWTFF.

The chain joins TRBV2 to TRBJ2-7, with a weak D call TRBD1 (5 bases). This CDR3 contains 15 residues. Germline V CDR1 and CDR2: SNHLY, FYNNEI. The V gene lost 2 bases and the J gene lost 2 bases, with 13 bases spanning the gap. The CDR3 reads CASSEQRGSAYEQYF. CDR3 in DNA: TGTGCCAGCAGTGAACAAAGGGGAAGCGCCTACGAGCAGTACTTC.

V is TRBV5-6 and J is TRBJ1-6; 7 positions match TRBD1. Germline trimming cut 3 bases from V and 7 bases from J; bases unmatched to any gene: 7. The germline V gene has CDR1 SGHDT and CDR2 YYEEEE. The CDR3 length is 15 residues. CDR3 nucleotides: TGTGCCAGCAGCTGGGACAGAGCCCTAAATTCACCCCTCCACTTT. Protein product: CASSWDRALNSPLHF.

CDR3 nucleotide sequence: TGTGCCAGCAGAGGACTCGGGGAGGTAGCTTTCTTT. Its protein product is CASRGLGEVAFF. This rearrangement joins TRBV27 to TRBJ1-1; D gene uncertain. This CDR3 has 12 residues. V lost 6 bases to trimming and J lost 10 bases, with 15 bases between them. Germline assignment: CDR1 MNHEY and CDR2 SMNVEV (reference sequence).